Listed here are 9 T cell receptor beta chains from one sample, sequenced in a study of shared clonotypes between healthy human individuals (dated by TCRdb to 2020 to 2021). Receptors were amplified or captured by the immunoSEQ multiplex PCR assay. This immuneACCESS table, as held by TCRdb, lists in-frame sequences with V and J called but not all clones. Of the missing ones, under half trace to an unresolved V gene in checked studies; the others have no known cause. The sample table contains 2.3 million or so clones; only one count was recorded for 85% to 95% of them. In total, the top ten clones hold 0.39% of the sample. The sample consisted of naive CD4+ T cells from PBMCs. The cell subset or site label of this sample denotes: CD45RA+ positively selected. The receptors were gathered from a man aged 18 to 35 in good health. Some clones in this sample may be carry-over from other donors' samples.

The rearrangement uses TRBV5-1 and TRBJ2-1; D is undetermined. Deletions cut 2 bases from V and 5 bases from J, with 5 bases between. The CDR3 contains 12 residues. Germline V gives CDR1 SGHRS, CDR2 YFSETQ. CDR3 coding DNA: TGCGCCAGCAGCTTTGGTAACAATGAGCAGTTCTTC. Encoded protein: CASSFGNNEQFF.

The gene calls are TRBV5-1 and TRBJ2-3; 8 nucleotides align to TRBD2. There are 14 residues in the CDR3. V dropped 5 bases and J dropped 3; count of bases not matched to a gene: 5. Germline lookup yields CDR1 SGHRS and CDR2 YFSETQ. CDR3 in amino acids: CASRGLVNTDTQYF. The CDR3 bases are TGCGCCAGCAGGGGACTAGTGAATACAGATACGCAGTATTTT. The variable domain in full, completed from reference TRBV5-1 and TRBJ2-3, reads KAGVTQTPRYLIKTRGQQVTLSCSPISGHRSVSWYQQTPGQGLQFLFEYFSETQRNKGNFPGRFSGRQFSNSRSEMNVSTLELGDSALYLCASRGLVNTDTQYFGPGTRLTVL.

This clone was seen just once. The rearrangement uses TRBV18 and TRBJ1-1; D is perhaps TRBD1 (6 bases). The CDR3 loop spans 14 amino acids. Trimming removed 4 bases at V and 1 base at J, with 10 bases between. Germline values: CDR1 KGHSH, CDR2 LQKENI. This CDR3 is CASSRDTENTEAFF. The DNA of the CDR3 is TGTGCCAGCTCACGGGACACGGAGAACACTGAAGCTTTCTTT.

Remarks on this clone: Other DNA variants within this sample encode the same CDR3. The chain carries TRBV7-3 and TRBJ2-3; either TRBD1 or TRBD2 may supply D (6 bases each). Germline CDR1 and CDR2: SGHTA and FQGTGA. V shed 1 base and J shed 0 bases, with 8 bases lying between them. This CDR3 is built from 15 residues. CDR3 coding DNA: TGTGCCAGCAGCTTAATCGGGGGCAGCACAGATACGCAGTATTTT. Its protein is CASSLIGGSTDTQYF.

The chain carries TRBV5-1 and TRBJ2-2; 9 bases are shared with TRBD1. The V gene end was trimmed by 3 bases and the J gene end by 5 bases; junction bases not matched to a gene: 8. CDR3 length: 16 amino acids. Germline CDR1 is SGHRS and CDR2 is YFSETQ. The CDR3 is CASSSLTGGRTGELFF. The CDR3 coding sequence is TGCGCCAGCAGCTCCCTAACAGGGGGCCGAACCGGGGAGCTGTTTTTT.

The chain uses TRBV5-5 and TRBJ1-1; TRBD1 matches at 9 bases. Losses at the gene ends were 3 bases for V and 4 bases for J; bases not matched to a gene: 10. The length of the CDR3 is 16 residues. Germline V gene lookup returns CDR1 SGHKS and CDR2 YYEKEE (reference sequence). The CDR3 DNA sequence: TGTGCCAGCAGCTCCCGGGACAGGGCCCTCATCACTGAAGCTTTCTTT. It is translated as CASSSRDRALITEAFF.

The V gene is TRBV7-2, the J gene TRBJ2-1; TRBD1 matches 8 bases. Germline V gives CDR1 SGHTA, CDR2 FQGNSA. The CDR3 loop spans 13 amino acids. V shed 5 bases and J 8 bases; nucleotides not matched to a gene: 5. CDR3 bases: TGTGCCAGCAGCGTAGACAGGGGCGATGAGCAGTTCTTC. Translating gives CASSVDRGDEQFF.

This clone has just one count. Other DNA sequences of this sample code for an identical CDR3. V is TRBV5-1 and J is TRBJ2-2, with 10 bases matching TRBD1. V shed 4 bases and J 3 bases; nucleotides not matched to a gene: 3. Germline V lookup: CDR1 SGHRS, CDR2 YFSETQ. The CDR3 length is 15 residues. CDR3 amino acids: CASSRGTGDTGELFF. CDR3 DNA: TGCGCCAGCAGCCGAGGGACAGGGGACACCGGGGAGCTGTTTTTT.

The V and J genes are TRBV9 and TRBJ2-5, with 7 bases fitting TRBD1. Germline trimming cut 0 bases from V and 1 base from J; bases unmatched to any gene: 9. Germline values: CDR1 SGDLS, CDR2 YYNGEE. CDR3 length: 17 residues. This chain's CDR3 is CASSVAVRGTVQETQYF. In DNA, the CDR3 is TGTGCCAGCAGCGTAGCTGTGAGGGGGACAGTCCAAGAGACCCAGTACTTC.